This T cell receptor (beta chain) comes out of a study of CD8 T cells in Susac syndrome. Study-level points and caveats: The authors acknowledged that their TCR sequencing and HLA analysis involved a relatively small number of individuals.

With random hexamers, reverse transcription was performed on roughly 0.5 to 1 ug of RNA. TCRdb re-analysed the immunoSEQ multiplex PCR reads in MiXCR, keeping a single row per CDR3 protein. The sample includes some 65,000 distinct CDR3 sequences, 90% to 95% seen only once; the top ten take roughly 0.55%. This CDR3 region has 13 residues. From germline, CDR1 is SEHNR and CDR2 FQNEAQ (reference sequence). V was cut by 5 bases and J by 4 bases, with 11 bases left in between. This clonotype was seen only once. What it binds is unknown. This clonotype was sampled from a human donor with multiple sclerosis. The sequencing input was CD8+ T cells from PBMCs. The V gene is TRBV7-9, the J gene TRBJ2-5; D possibly matches TRBD1 or TRBD2 (6 bases each). The CDR3 DNA sequence: TGTGCCAGCAGCCTAGGAGGGGGAGAGACCCAGTACTTC. It yields the protein CASSLGGGETQYF. The full variable domain, completed using reference TRBV7-9 and TRBJ2-5, is DTGVSQNPRHKITKRGQNVTFRCDPISEHNRLYWYRQTLGQGPEFLTYFQNEAQLEKSRLLSDRFSAERPKGSFSTLEIQRTEQGDSAMYLCASSLGGGETQYFGPGTRLLVL.